This T cell receptor (beta chain) was captured in a study of CD8 T cells in ankylosing spondylitis. General study findings and limits: Blood from ankylosing spondylitis patients appeared to carry a characteristic roughly 8-variant TCR beta motif. Disease-associated clones were reportedly significantly overrepresented in matched ankylosing spondylitis synovial fluid.

Remarks on this clonotype: What it recognizes is unknown.

Libraries for TCR beta were made by quantitative 5'-RACE with molecular barcodes. Via MiXCR, TCRdb re-called the 5' RACE reads, giving one row per CDR3 protein. Of tens of thousands of distinct CDR3 sequences in the sample, about 7.8% were seen once. The sequence came from a female donor with ankylosing spondylitis or in good health (not recorded which). Sequencing was carried out using blood, either unsorted or a sorted T cell fraction (not recorded which).

DNA of the CDR3: TGTGCCAGCAGCTTAGCCGTATTAGCGGGGACTTTTAGCACAGATACGCAGTATTTT. Translated: CASSLAVLAGTFSTDTQYF. This sequence joins TRBV7-2 and TRBJ2-3; 8 positions match TRBD2. Germline V gene data show CDR1 as SGHTA and CDR2 as FQGNSA. There are 19 residues in the CDR3. The V segment lost 0 bases and the J segment 0 bases; nucleotides outside the gene matches: 11.